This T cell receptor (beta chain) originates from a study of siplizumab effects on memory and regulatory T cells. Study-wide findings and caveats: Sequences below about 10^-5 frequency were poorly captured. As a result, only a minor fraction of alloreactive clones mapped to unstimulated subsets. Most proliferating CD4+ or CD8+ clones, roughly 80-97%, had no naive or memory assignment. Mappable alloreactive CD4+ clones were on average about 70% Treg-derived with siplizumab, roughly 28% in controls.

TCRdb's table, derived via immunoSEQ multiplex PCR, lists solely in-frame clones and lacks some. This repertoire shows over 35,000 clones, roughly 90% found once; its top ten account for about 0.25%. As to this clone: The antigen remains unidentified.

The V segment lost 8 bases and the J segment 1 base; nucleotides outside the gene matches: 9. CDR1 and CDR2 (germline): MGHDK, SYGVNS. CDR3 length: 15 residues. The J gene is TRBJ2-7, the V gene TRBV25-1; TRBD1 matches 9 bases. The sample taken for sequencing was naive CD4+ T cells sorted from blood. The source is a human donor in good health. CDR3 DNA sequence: TGTGCCAGCTCTCCGGCGGGGACAGGGTCCTACGAGCAGTACTTC. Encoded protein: CASSPAGTGSYEQYF.